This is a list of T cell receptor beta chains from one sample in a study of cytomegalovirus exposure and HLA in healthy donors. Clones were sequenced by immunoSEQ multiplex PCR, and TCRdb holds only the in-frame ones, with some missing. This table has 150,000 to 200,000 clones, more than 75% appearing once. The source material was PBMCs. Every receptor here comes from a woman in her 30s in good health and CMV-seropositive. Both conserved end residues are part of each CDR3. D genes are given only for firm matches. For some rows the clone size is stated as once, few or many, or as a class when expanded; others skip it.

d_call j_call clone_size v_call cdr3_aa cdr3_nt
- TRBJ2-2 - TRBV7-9 CASSPSGGNTGELFF TGTGCCAGCAGCCCATCCGGCGGAAACACCGGGGAGCTGTTTTTT
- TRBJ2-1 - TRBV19 CASSEPGQFPYNEQFF TGTGCCAGTAGTGAACCGGGACAATTCCCCTACAATGAGCAGTTCTTC
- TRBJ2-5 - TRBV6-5 CASSYYWRGQETQYF TGTGCCAGCAGTTACTACTGGCGGGGCCAGGAGACCCAGTACTTC
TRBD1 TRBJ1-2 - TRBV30 CAWSLDYTGAANGYTF TGTGCCTGGAGCTTAGACTATACAGGGGCGGCCAATGGCTACACCTTC
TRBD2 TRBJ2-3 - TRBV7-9 CASTSSGGVTDTQYF TGTGCCAGCACTAGTAGCGGGGGGGTCACAGATACGCAGTATTTT
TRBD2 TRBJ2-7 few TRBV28 CAIGLAGERYEQYF TGTGCCATAGGACTAGCGGGAGAACGGTACGAGCAGTACTTC
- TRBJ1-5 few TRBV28 CASSLLGTAGGNQPQHF TGTGCCAGCAGTTTATTAGGGACCGCGGGGGGCAATCAGCCCCAGCATTTT
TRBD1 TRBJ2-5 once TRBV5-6 CASSLEVGTGEETQYF TGTGCCAGCAGCTTGGAGGTCGGGACAGGGGAAGAGACCCAGTACTTC
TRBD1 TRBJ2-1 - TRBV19 CASRPTGVDRWNEQFF TGTGCCAGCCGCCCAACAGGGGTCGATCGGTGGAATGAGCAGTTCTTC
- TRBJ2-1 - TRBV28 CASSWDSGYNEQFF TGTGCCAGCAGTTGGGATAGCGGCTACAATGAGCAGTTCTTC
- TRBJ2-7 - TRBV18 CASSPPAGSRNEQYF TGTGCCAGCTCACCACCGGCCGGGAGTCGCAACGAGCAGTACTTC
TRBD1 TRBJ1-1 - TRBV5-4 CASSPRQGASSTEAFF TGTGCCAGCAGCCCAAGACAGGGGGCGTCGAGCACTGAAGCTTTCTTT
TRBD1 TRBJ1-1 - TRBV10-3 CAIRDSLSANTEAFF TGTGCCATTAGGGACAGCCTGAGTGCGAACACTGAAGCTTTCTTT
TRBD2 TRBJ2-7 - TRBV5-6 CASSYGTSFDEQYF TGTGCCAGCAGCTACGGGACTAGCTTCGACGAGCAGTACTTC
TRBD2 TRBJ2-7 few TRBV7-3 CASSLLAGENEQYF TGTGCCAGCAGCTTGTTAGCGGGAGAAAACGAGCAGTACTTC
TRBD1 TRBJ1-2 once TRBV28 CASSWSDRGHRGYTF TGTGCCAGCAGTTGGTCGGACAGGGGGCACCGTGGCTACACCTTC
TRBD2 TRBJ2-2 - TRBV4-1 CASSRRTSENTGELFF TGCGCCAGCAGCCGAAGGACTAGCGAGAACACCGGGGAGCTGTTTTTT
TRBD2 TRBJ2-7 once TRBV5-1 CASSTRLAGDYEQYF TGCGCCAGCAGCACAAGACTAGCGGGAGACTACGAGCAGTACTTC
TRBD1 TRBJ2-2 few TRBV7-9 CASSDGTANTGELFF TGTGCCAGCAGCGACGGGACAGCGAACACCGGGGAGCTGTTTTTT
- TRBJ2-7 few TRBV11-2 CASSLDHETVYEQYF TGTGCCAGCAGCTTAGATCATGAGACAGTTTACGAGCAGTACTTC
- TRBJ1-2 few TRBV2 CASSAWTQNYGYTF TGTGCCAGCAGTGCGTGGACACAAAACTATGGCTACACCTTC
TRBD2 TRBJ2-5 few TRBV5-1 CASSLLAARKKETQYF TGCGCCAGCAGCTTGCTAGCGGCCAGAAAGAAAGAGACCCAGTACTTC
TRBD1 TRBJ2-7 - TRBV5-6 CASSWAPGQVDEQYF TGTGCCAGCAGCTGGGCACCGGGACAGGTCGACGAGCAGTACTTC
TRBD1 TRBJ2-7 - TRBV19 CASSITDRGAYEQYF TGTGCCAGTAGTATAACGGACAGGGGCGCCTACGAGCAGTACTTC
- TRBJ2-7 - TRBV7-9 CSSSSGSSYEQYF TGTTCCAGCAGCTCGGGAAGCTCCTACGAGCAGTACTTC
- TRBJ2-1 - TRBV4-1 CASSQHTGRPVSYNEQFF TGCGCCAGCAGCCAGCATACAGGGCGCCCAGTCTCCTACAATGAGCAGTTCTTC
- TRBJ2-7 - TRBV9 CASSRPGGGRDSYEQYF TGTGCCAGCAGCCGTCCGGGAGGGGGCAGGGACTCCTACGAGCAGTACTTC
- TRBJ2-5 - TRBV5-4 CASSRTPSGQETQYF TGTGCCAGCAGCAGGACTCCATCGGGCCAAGAGACCCAGTACTTC
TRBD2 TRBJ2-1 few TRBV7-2 CASSLGTSGVYNEQFF TGTGCCAGCAGCTTAGGGACTAGCGGGGTCTACAATGAGCAGTTCTTC
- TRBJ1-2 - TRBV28 CASSSSTGRGYGYTF TGTGCCAGCAGTTCCTCGACAGGAAGGGGCTATGGCTACACCTTC
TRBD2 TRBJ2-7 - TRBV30 CAWSRTSGGSYEQYF TGTGCCTGGAGTCGGACTAGCGGGGGTTCCTACGAGCAGTACTTC